This T cell receptor beta chain was documented in a study of metastatic and nonmetastatic thyroid tumors. In the study overall: Patients with malignant and benign thyroid disease provided blood and tumor or nodule tissue, whose repertoires were compared.

No treatment had been given to any patient before thyroid surgery. TCRdb re-analyzed the PCR reads through MiXCR. The sample holds about 85,000 clones; around 7.8% are singletons and the top ten take 8.8%. There are many counts of this clone. CDR3 length: 14 residues. CDR1 and CDR2 (germline): SEHNR, FQNEAQ (reference sequence). V lost 3 bases, J lost 4 bases, and 12 bases lay in between. The gene calls are TRBV7-9 and TRBJ1-2; tentative D call: TRBD1 (6 bases). This receptor was obtained from a female donor with papillary thyroid cancer or a benign thyroid nodule (not recorded which). Some clones in this sample may be carry-over from other donors' samples. Sequencing was carried out using blood. CDR3: CASSLDRVSYGYTF. CDR3 DNA sequence: TGTGCCAGCAGCTTGGACAGAGTAAGCTATGGCTACACCTTC.